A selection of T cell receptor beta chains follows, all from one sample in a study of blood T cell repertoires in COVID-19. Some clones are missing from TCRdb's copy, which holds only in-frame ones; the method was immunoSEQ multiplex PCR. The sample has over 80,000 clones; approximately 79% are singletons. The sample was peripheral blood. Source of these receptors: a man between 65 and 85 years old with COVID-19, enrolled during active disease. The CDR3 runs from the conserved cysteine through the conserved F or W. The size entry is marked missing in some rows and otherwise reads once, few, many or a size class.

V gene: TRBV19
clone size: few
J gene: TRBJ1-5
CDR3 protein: CASSWAANSNQPQHF

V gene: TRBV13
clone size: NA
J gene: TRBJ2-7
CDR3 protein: CASSFQGSSYEQYF

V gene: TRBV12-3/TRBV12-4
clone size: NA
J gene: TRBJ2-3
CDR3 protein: CASSLSEEDTQYF

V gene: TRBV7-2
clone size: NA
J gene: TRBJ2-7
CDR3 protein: CASSLGTSGSYEQYF

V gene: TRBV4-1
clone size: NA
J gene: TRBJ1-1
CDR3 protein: CASSPQGGRGAFF

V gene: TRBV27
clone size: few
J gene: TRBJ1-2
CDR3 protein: CASSRTGLVGYTF

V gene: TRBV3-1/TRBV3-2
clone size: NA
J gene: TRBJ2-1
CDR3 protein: CASSQDTRAAGYNEQFF

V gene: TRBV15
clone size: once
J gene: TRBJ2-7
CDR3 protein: CAKTVGTGVREQYF

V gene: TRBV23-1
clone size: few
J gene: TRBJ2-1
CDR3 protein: CASSQSLWLAGADEQFF

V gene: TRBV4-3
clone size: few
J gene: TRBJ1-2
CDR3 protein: CASSQGVGTELDNYGYTF

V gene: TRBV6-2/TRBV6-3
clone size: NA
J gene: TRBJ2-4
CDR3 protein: CASSYRWGGRAKNIQYF

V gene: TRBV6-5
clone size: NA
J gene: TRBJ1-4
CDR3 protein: CASSYSDRSNEKLFF

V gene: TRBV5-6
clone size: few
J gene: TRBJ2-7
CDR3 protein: CASSSGGSTYEQYF

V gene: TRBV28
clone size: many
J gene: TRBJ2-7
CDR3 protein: CASNPGQGYEQYF

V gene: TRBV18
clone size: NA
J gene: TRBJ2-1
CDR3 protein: CASSPPSRGGEQFF

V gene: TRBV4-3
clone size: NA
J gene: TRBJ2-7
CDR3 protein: CASSQHSGPLEQYF

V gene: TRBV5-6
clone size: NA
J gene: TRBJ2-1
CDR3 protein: CASSLVGLKHTEQFF

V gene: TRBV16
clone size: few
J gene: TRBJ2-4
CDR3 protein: CASSPYRETKNIQYF